This T cell receptor (beta chain) was obtained from a study of CD8 T cells in ankylosing spondylitis. As regards this clonotype: Its cognate antigen is unknown.

Findings and caveats of the study: Relatively rare in peripheral blood, disease-linked clones were also CD8+.

This CDR3 has 15 amino acids. Germline loops: CDR1 LGHDT, CDR2 YNNKEL (reference sequence). Trimming removed 4 bases from V and 4 bases from J; junction bases left unmatched: 8. By quantitative 5'-RACE with molecular barcodes, the TCR beta libraries were made. TCRdb redid the calling of the 5' RACE reads with MiXCR, one entry per CDR3 protein. This sample yields about 360,000 distinct CDR3 sequences, of which 14% to 15% are seen a single time; 0.85% to 1.4% belongs to the top ten. The chain has TRBV3-1 and TRBJ2-7; TRBD1 aligns across 9 bases. Sequencing used blood, either unsorted or a sorted T cell fraction (not recorded which). This receptor was obtained from a male donor with ankylosing spondylitis or in good health (not recorded which). CDR3 protein: CASSPRTGVWYEQYF. CDR3 coding DNA: TGTGCCAGCAGCCCGCGGACAGGGGTCTGGTACGAGCAGTACTTC.